This TCR beta chain was recorded in a study of blood T cell repertoires in COVID-19. Looking at the study overall: The United States, Italy and Spain were the sources of the acute and convalescent COVID-19 samples.

TCRdb's copy holds only in-frame clones and misses some; the assay was immunoSEQ multiplex PCR. Of roughly 280,000 clones in the sample, 70% to 90% are singletons; the top ten hold more than 9.5%. Germline values: CDR1 SGDLS, CDR2 YYNGEE. The CDR3 contains 17 residues. With 0 bases removed from V and 1 base from J, the gap between germline ends came to 15 bases. The V call is TRBV9, the J call TRBJ2-3; weak D call: TRBD1 (5 bases). Sample: peripheral blood. The clonotype comes from a woman aged 65 to 85 with acute or convalescent COVID-19. DNA of the CDR3: TGTGCCAGCAGCGTAGCTTCTGGTGGGGCGGGCACAGATACGCAGTATTTT. Translating gives CASSVASGGAGTDTQYF.